These 11 T cell receptor beta chains were all obtained from the same sample, sequenced in a study of blood T cell repertoires in COVID-19 (dated by TCRdb to the early 2020s). The library was generated by the immunoSEQ multiplex PCR assay. Imported from immuneACCESS, the table was reduced by TCRdb to in-frame sequences with V and J called. These copies leave out some clones; in studies compared against another copy, an unresolved V gene accounts for under half, and the cause of the remainder is not known. The sample table lists approximately 240,000 clones, around 90% of them with a count of one. Less than 2.5% of the sample goes to the ten largest clones. The sequenced sample consisted of PBMCs or T cells enriched from blood (not recorded which). These receptors all stem from a woman younger than 30 who had recovered from COVID-19.

CDR3 coding DNA: TGTGCCAGCAGCGTAAATCCAGATTCCTACGAGCAGTACTTC. Translation gives CASSVNPDSYEQYF. This sequence joins TRBV9 and TRBJ2-7; unclear D gene. The CDR3 sequence is 14 residues long. Germline V CDR1 and CDR2: SGDLS, YYNGEE. The germline V and J ends were trimmed by 1 base and 1 base, with 9 bases remaining between them. Complete variable domain (other parts from reference TRBV9 and TRBJ2-7): DSGVTQTPKHLITATGQRVTLRCSPRSGDLSVYWYQQSLDQGLQFLIQYYNGEERAKGNILERFSAQQFPDLHSELNLSSLELGDSALYFCASSVNPDSYEQYFGPGTRLTVT.

V gene TRBV3-1 (or the pseudogene TRBV3-2) combines with J gene TRBJ1-1; 8 bases are shared with TRBD1. There are 17 residues in the CDR3. Germline CDR1 reads LGHDT; CDR2 reads YNNKEL (reference sequence). V dropped 3 bases and J dropped 1; count of bases not matched to a gene: 10. The DNA of the CDR3 is TGTGCCAGCAGCCATGACAGGGGCGCTGGCAGGAACACTGAAGCTTTCTTT. It specifies CASSHDRGAGRNTEAFF.

On this clone: The sample contains more than one DNA sequence encoding this CDR3. This rearrangement joins TRBV19 to TRBJ2-3, with 9 positions matching TRBD1. The V gene end was trimmed by 4 bases and the J gene end by 3 bases; junction bases not matched to a gene: 5. This CDR3 contains 15 residues. Per the germline V gene, CDR1 is LNHDA and CDR2 is SQIVND (reference sequence). CDR3 sequence: CASSTGQGNTDTQYF. The DNA of the CDR3 is TGTGCCAGTAGTACGGGACAGGGTAATACAGATACGCAGTATTTT.

The chain links TRBV29-1 to TRBJ1-1, with 9 bases fitting TRBD1. CDR3 length: 12 amino acids. CDR1 and CDR2 (germline): SQVTM, ANQGSEA. V dropped 7 bases and J dropped 5; count of bases not matched to a gene: 5. In DNA, the CDR3 is TGCAGCGCCGGACAGGGGAAGACTGAAGCTTTCTTT. As protein: CSAGQGKTEAFF.

This clone was detected once. This chain links TRBV3-1 (or the pseudogene TRBV3-2) with TRBJ1-1, with D possibly matching TRBD1 (6 bases). V was cut by 4 bases and J by 0 bases, with 12 bases left in between. The CDR3 is made up of 15 amino acids. Per the germline V gene, CDR1 is LGHDT and CDR2 is YNNKEL (reference sequence). CDR3 region: CASSPLDRVNTEAFF. CDR3 coding DNA: TGTGCCAGCAGCCCTCTGGACAGAGTGAACACTGAAGCTTTCTTT.

This chain links TRBV24-1 with TRBJ1-3; 7 bases fit TRBD1. The CDR3 loop spans 15 amino acids. V was pared by 4 bases and J by 2 bases, with 4 bases of the junction left unmatched. Germline CDR1 is KGHDR and CDR2 is SFDVKD. CDR3 sequence (DNA): TGTGCCACCAGTGACGCAGGGGGGCCTGGAAACACCATATATTTT. Protein product: CATSDAGGPGNTIYF.

The V call is TRBV3-1 (or the pseudogene TRBV3-2), the J call TRBJ1-2, with D hard to call. With 0 bases removed from V and 6 bases from J, the gap between germline ends came to 8 bases. The CDR3 totals 13 residues. Germline CDR1 is LGHDT and CDR2 is YNNKEL (reference sequence). CDR3 amino acids: CASSQDRIHGYTF. The CDR3 DNA is TGTGCCAGCAGCCAAGACAGAATCCATGGCTACACCTTC.

The rearrangement joins TRBV5-4 to TRBJ2-1; 7 bases map to TRBD2. Germline CDR1 and CDR2: SGHNT and YYREEE (reference sequence). CDR3 length: 15 amino acids. V gave up 5 bases and J gave up 2 bases; unmatched junction bases: 7. CDR3: CASSSRGVPYNEQFF. The CDR3 region has the DNA TGTGCCAGCAGTTCCCGGGGGGTGCCCTACAATGAGCAGTTCTTC.

The rearrangement uses TRBV10-3 and TRBJ2-1; 8 bases map to TRBD1. CDR3 length: 16 amino acids. Germline-derived CDR1 and CDR2 are ENHRY and SYGVKD. The ends lost 10 bases at V and 1 base at J; junction bases unmatched: 12. CDR3 amino acids: CATGSLTGGSYNEQFF. CDR3 bases: TGTGCCACCGGTAGCCTAACAGGGGGGTCCTACAATGAGCAGTTCTTC.

The J gene is TRBJ1-3, the V gene TRBV7-8; no reliable D call. Trimming took 2 bases from V and 2 from J, leaving 10 bases between them. Germline V gene sequence: CDR1 SGHVS, CDR2 FQNEAQ. This CDR3 region has 15 residues. As DNA, the CDR3 is TGTGCCAGCAGCTTATGGCAGGAAACTGGAAACACCATATATTTT. Amino acid sequence: CASSLWQETGNTIYF. Using reference TRBV7-8 and TRBJ1-3 for the parts outside the CDR3, the full variable domain is GAGVSQSPRYKVAKRGQDVALRCDPISGHVSLFWYQQALGQGPEFLTYFQNEAQLDKSGLPSDRFFAERPEGSVSTLKIQRTQQEDSAVYLCASSLWQETGNTIYFGEGSWLTVV.

This clone was counted a few times. The V call is TRBV4-1, the J call TRBJ2-7; a possible D gene is TRBD1 (6 bases). Germline lookup yields CDR1 MGHRA and CDR2 YSYEKL. The CDR3 totals 14 residues. The V and J ends lost 0 bases and 3 bases respectively, with 9 bases between them. In DNA, the CDR3 is TGCGCCAGCAGCCAAGATTTCAGGGGCTACGAGCAGTACTTC. It specifies CASSQDFRGYEQYF.